Detailed here is one T cell receptor beta chain. The data derive from a study of blood T cell repertoires in COVID-19. Study background: There were acute and convalescent COVID-19 samples, and they came from the United States, Italy and Spain. Sample material is recorded as cDNA or gDNA derived from T cells, B-cell-depleted T cells, or PBMCs.

Original data processing: Reference gene primer amplification yielded estimated nucleated cell counts. Repertoires were generated with immunoSEQ multiplex PCR, while TCRdb's copy carries only in-frame clones and drops some. The V and J calls and clone size were taken over from that table, and D and trimming were inferred from the DNA. Found here are hundreds of thousands of clones, 75% to 90% of them singletons; the top ten hold less than 7.5%. The CDR3 is 16 amino acids. The V gene lost 10 bases and the J gene lost 2 bases, with 23 bases spanning the gap. CDR1 and CDR2 (germline): SEHNR, FQNEAQ (reference sequence).

Sequenced: peripheral blood. The TCR sequence derives from a man in his 60s who had recovered from COVID-19. The gene calls are TRBV7-9 and TRBJ2-5; D is uncertain. The CDR3 nucleotides are TGTGCCACCCTCAAGTCCGGAGAAACGCTTCAAGAGACCCAGTACTTC. Residues: CATLKSGETLQETQYF.